The T cell receptor (beta chain) described here comes from a study of blood T cell repertoires in COVID-19. Overall study: COVID-19 samples collected from the United States, Italy and Spain covered acute and convalescent phases. Nucleic acid was either cDNA or gDNA, and it came from T cells, B-cell-depleted T cells, or PBMCs.

In the authors' workflow: Estimates of nucleated cell counts were drawn from the amplification of reference gene primers. The method was immunoSEQ multiplex PCR; TCRdb's version includes in-frame clones alone and lacks a portion of them. That table furnishes V, J and clone size, whereas the DNA furnished D and trimming. The table has 400,000 to 500,000 clones, roughly 90% seen once. Trimming took off 0 bases at V and 5 bases at J, with 10 bases between the two ends. The V gene's germline CDR1 is KGHDR and CDR2 SFDVKD. CDR3 length: 15 amino acids. This TCR came from a woman aged 25 to 45 with active or convalescent COVID-19. The material sequenced was peripheral blood. J is TRBJ2-1 and V is TRBV24-1; possibly TRBD2 for D (6 bases). DNA for the CDR3: TGTGCCACCAGTGATTTGCATTCTAGCGACAATGAGCAGTTCTTC. Residues: CATSDLHSSDNEQFF.